This paragraph reports one TCR beta chain. This clone occurred a few times. Its antigen remains undetermined. Base qualities are missing; no much larger clone stands one base away. The data were obtained in a study of blood T cell repertoires in COVID-19 (dated by TCRdb to the early 2020s). General notes on the study: Samples from collaborators originated in the United States, Italy and Spain and spanned both the acute and convalescent phases of COVID-19. The repertoires were made available in a free public database intended to serve as a resource for research on the immune response to SARS-CoV-2. Deeply sampled blood TCRbeta repertoires from subjects exposed to, actively infected with, or recovered from COVID-19 were included in the dataset. The samples were drawn from the first 160 participants of the ongoing ImmuneRACE study and from over a thousand subjects provided by 6 global collaborators. A de-identified subject ID, COVID-19 status, age in years and sex were almost always included in the sample metadata. The prospective study material was composed of cDNA or gDNA derived from T cells, B-cell-depleted T cells, or PBMCs. Where available, HLA class I and class II types were obtained from metadata supplied by the sample provider rather than from assay-based typing. Here is what the overall study found, with its caveats: Clinical and demographic metadata were provided uncurated, with the amount varying by source and participant.

The collaborating institutions used their own protocols to collect whole blood in K2EDTA tubes. For TCRbeta analysis, collaborators shipped samples as frozen whole blood, isolated PBMCs, or DNA extracted from either of those sample types. TCRbeta CDR3 regions were amplified from genomic DNA using the immunoSEQ Assay, a bias-controlled multiplex PCR. Per the authors' processing: Nucleated cell counts per sample were estimated from amplification of reference gene primers within the assay. To quantify the absolute abundance of each unique TCRbeta CDR3 rearrangement, sequence reads were collapsed and filtered. For each sample, productive Simpson clonality was calculated by taking the square root of Simpson's diversity index across productive rearrangements. TCRdb took over this immuneACCESS table, retaining in-frame rearrangements with V and J assigned. Such tables are incomplete; in checked studies, under half of the missing clones stem from an unresolved V gene, and the remainder is unexplained. The D gene and trimming were derived from the DNA, and the V and J assignments and clone size from that table. The sample records 150,000 to 200,000 clones, just over 85% of which are singletons. The ten largest clones represent roughly 8.7% of the sample.

Including the terminal cysteine and phenylalanine, the CDR3 comprises 16 residues. CDR3 DNA is the only sequence kept; it has 48 bases, read in frame from the first base. V is pared back by 0 bases and J by 4 bases, with 18 bases lying between the germline termini. CDR1 and CDR2 are read off the germline V gene (reference sequence) as GTSNPN and SVGIG. This sequence uses TRBV30 and TRBJ1-2; the best D guess is TRBD1, with 5 bases matching. The sequence derives from a man aged 50 to 60 with active or convalescent COVID-19. The sample comprised peripheral blood. The DNA reads TGTGCCTGGAGTGTACGGCGACTCCCCGGGGGCTATGGCTACACCTTC. It translates to CAWSVRRLPGGYGYTF.